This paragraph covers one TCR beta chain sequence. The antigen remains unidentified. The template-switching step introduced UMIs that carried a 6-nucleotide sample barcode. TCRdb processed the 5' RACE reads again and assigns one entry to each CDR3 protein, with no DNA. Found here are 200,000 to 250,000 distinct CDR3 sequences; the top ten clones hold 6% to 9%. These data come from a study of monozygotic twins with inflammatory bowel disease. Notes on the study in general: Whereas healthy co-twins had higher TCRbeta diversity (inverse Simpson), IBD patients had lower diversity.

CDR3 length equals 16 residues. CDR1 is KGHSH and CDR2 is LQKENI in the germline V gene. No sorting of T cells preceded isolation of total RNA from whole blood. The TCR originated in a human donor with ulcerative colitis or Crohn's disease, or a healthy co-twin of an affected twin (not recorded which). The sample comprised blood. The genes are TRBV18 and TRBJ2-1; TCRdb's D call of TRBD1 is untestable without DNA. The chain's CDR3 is CASSPPGQGSYNEQFF. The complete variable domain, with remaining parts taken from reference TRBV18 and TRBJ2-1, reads NAGVMQNPRHLVRRRGQEARLRCSPMKGHSHVYWYRQLPEEGLKFMVYLQKENIIDESGMPKERFSAEFPKEGPSILRIQQVVRGDSAAYFCASSPPGQGSYNEQFFGPGTRLTVL.